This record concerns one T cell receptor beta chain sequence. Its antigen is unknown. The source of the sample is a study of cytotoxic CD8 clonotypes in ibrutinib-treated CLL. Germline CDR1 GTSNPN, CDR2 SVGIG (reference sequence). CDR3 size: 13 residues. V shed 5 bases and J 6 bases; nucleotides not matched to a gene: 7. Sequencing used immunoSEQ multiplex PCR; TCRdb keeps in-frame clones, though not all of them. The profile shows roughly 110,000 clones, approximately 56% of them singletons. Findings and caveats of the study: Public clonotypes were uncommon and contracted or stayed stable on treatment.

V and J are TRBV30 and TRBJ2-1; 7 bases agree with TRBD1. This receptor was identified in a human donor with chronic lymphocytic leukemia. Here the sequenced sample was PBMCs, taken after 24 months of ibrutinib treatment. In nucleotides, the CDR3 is TGTGCCTGGGGAAGACAGGGCTTCAATGAGCAGTTCTTC. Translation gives CAWGRQGFNEQFF.